This T cell receptor (beta chain) was retrieved from a study of T cell responses to AZD1222 COVID-19 vaccine. This clone is a singleton in its sample. Antigen specificity is unknown. Study observations and caveats: Scientists sampled the repertoires only once the peak T cell response had passed.

Produced via immunoSEQ multiplex PCR; TCRdb's table is partial and in-frame only. The data hold about 150,000 clones, with 90% observed a single time. The sequencing here drew on peripheral blood, taken on day 0 of AZD1222 vaccination. This clonotype originated in an adult in good health.

The CDR3 bases are TGTGCCAGTAGTGGAAGGACAGTGAATCAGCCCCAGCATTTT. It is translated as CASSGRTVNQPQHF. This chain joins TRBV19 and TRBJ1-5; D might be TRBD1 (6 bases). This CDR3 comprises 14 residues. V gave up 5 bases and J gave up 4 bases, with 12 bases separating them. The germline V gene encodes CDR1 LNHDA and CDR2 SQIVND (reference sequence).